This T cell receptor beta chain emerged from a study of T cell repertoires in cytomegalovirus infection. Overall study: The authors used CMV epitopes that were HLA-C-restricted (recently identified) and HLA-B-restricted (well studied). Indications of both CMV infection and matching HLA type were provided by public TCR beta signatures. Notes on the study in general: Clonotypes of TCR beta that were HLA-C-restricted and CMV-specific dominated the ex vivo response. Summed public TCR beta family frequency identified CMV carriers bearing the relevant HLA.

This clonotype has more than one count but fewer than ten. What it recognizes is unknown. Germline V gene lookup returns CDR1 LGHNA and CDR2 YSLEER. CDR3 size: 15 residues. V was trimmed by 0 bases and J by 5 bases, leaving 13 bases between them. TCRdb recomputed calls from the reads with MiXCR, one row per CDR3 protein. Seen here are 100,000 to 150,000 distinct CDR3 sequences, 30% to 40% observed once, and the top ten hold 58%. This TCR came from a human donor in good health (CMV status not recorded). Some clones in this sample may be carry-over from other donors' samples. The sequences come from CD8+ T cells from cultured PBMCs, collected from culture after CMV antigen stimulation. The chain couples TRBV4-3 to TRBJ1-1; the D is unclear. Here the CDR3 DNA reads TGCGCCAGCAGCCAAGATGTCGGGGAAAGGACTGAAGCTTTCTTT. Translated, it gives CASSQDVGERTEAFF.